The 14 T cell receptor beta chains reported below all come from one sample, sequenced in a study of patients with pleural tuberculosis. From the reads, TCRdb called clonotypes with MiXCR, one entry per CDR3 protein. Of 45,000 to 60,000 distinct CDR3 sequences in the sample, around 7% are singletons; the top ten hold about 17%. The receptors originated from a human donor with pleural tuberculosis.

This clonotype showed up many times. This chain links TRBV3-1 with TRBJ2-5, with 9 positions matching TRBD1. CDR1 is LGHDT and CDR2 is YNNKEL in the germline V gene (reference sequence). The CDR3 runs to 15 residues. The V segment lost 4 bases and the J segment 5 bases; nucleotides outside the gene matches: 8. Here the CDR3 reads CASSRPIGTGETQYF. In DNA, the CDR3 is TGTGCCAGCAGCCGTCCCATCGGGACAGGGGAGACCCAGTACTTC.

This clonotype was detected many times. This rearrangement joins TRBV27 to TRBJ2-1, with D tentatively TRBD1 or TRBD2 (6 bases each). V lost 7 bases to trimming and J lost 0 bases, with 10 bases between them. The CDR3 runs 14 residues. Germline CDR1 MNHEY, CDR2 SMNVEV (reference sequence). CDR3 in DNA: TGTGCCAGCAAAGGAGGGGGCTCCTACAATGAGCAGTTCTTC. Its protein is CASKGGGSYNEQFF.

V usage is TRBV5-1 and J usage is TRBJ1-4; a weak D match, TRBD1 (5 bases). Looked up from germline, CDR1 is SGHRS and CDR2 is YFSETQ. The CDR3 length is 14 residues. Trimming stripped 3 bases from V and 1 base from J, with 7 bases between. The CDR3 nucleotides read TGCGCCAGCAGCTCAGGGAAAACTAATGAAAAACTGTTTTTT. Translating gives CASSSGKTNEKLFF.

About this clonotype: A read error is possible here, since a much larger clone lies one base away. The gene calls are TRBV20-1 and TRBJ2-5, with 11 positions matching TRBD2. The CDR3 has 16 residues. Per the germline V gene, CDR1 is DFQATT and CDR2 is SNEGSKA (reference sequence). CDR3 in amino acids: CSASVPGLAEEETPYF. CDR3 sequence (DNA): TGCAGTGCTAGCGTCCCGGGACTAGCGGAGGAGGAGACCCCGTACTTC.

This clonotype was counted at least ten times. CDR3 bases: TGTGCCAGCAGTGATCCTCTCCTCGACTCCTATACGCAGTATTTT. This codes for CASSDPLLDSYTQYF. The chain employs TRBV6-1 and TRBJ2-3; unclear D gene. Germline values: CDR1 MNHNS, CDR2 SASEGT. The ends were cut back, 3 bases at V and 7 bases at J, with 17 bases in the middle. The CDR3 sequence is 15 residues long.

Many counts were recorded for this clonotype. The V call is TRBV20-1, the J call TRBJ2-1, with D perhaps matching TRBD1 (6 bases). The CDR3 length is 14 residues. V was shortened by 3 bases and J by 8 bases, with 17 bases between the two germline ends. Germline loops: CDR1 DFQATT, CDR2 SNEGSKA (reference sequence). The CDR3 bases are TGCAGTGCTAGTTGGCAGGGGTTTGAGGATGAGCAGTTCTTC. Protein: CSASWQGFEDEQFF.

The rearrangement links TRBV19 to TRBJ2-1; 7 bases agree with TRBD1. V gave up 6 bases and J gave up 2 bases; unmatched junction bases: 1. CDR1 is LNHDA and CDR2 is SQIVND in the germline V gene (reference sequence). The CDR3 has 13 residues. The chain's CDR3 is CASSGQAYNEQFF. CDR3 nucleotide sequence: TGTGCCAGTAGCGGACAGGCCTACAATGAGCAGTTCTTC.

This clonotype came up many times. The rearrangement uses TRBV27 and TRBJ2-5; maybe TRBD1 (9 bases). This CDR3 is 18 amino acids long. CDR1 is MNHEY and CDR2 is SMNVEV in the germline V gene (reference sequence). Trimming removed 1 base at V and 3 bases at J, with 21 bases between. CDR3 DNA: TGTGCCAGCAGTTTATTAGCGGGGCGGGGACAGGGTGAAGAGACCCAGTACTTC. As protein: CASSLLAGRGQGEETQYF.

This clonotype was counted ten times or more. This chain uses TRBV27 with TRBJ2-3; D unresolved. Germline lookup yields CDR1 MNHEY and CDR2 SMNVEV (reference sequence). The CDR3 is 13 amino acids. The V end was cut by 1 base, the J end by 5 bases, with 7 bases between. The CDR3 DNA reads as TGTGCCAGCAGTTTATTGTCAGGAGATACGCAGTATTTT. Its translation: CASSLLSGDTQYF.

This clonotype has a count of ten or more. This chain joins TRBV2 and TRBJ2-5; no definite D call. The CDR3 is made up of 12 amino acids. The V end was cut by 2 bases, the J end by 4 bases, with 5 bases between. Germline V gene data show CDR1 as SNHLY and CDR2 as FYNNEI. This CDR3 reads CASSELAETQYF. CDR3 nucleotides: TGTGCCAGCAGTGAACTGGCAGAGACCCAGTACTTC.

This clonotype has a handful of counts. CDR3 residues: CASSLKTGGLETQYF. CDR3 in DNA: TGTGCCAGCAGCTTAAAGACGGGAGGGCTCGAGACCCAGTACTTC. This sequence joins TRBV7-3 and TRBJ2-5, with 8 bases aligning to TRBD2. Germline CDR1 and CDR2: SGHTA and FQGTGA. With V trimmed by 1 base and J by 5 bases, 6 bases remained unmatched. The CDR3 extends over 15 amino acids.

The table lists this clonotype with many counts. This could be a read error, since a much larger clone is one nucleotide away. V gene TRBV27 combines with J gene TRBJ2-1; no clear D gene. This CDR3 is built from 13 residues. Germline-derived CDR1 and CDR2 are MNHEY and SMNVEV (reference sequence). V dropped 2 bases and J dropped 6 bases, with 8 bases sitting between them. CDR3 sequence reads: CASSLSLFNEQFF. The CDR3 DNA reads TGTGCCAGCAGTTTAAGCCTTTTCAATGAGCAGTTCTTC.

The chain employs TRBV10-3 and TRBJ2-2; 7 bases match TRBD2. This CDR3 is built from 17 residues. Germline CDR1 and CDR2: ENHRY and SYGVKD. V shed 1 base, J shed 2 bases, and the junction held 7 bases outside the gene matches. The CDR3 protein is CAISEWGASGNTGELFF. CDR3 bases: TGTGCCATCAGTGAGTGGGGAGCTAGCGGAAACACCGGGGAGCTGTTTTTT.

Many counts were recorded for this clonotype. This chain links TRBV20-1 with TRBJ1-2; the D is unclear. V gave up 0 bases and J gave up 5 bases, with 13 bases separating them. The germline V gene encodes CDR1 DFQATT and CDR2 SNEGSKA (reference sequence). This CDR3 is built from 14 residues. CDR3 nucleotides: TGCAGTGCTAGAGATCGAGACGCGTCGTATGGCTACACCTTC. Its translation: CSARDRDASYGYTF.